This is a list of T cell receptor beta chains from one sample in a study of blood T cell repertoires in COVID-19. TCRdb's copy holds only in-frame clones and misses some; the assay was immunoSEQ multiplex PCR. Of hundreds of thousands of clones in the sample, 89% were seen once. The source material was peripheral blood. The receptors were gathered from a man aged 18 to 29 with COVID-19, enrolled during active disease. Each CDR3 is given with its conserved first and last residue. The order of the fields is D gene, J gene, V gene, clone size, CDR3 DNA, CDR3 protein. D genes are given only for firm matches. Some rows mark clone size as missing; the rest say once, few, many or name a class of expanded clone.

.,TRBJ1-6,TRBV12-3/TRBV12-4,few,TGTGCCAGCAGTTTGGGAGGGGACGGTTCCCTCCACTTT,CASSLGGDGSLHF
TRBD1,TRBJ1-5,TRBV6-5,.,TGTGCCAGCAGCCGGGACAGCCCGAAAGGCCCCCAGCATTTT,CASSRDSPKGPQHF
.,TRBJ1-3,TRBV3-1/TRBV3-2,.,TGTGCCAGCAGCCCACAGGGTCGAGGAAACACCATATATTTT,CASSPQGRGNTIYF
.,TRBJ1-1,TRBV21-1,.,TGTGCCAGCAGCAAAGAGGGCCGCAGGGCAGCGATGGACACTGAAGCTTTCTTT,CASSKEGRRAAMDTEAFF
.,TRBJ2-3,TRBV12-1,.,TGTGCCAGCAGCTTGAGCACCGGGACTGCATCTAGCACAGATACGCAGTATTTT,CASSLSTGTASSTDTQYF
TRBD1,TRBJ2-1,TRBV5-4,.,TGTGCCAGCAGCCGGCCGGGACAGCCTTACAATGAGCAGTTCTTC,CASSRPGQPYNEQFF
TRBD1,TRBJ1-1,TRBV4-2,.,TGTGCCAGCAGCCCCGGGGTGGCGGGACAGTTGAACACTGAAGCTTTCTTT,CASSPGVAGQLNTEAFF
TRBD2,TRBJ2-7,TRBV2,once,TGTGCCAGCAGTGAACAGGGACTAGGTCCTTACGAGCAGTACTTC,CASSEQGLGPYEQYF
TRBD1,TRBJ1-2,TRBV5-1,.,TGCGCCAGCAGCTTGGAAGGGGGCCCGGGGATCTATGGCTACACCTTC,CASSLEGGPGIYGYTF
TRBD1,TRBJ2-5,TRBV7-8,.,TGTGCCAGCAGCTCCTCACGGACAGGGGGCTGGGAGACCCAGTACTTC,CASSSSRTGGWETQYF
TRBD1,TRBJ1-5,TRBV6-2/TRBV6-3,.,TGTGCCAGCACCCCCCGAAGGACAGGCGGCGGCAATCAGCCCCAGCATTTT,CASTPRRTGGGNQPQHF
TRBD2,TRBJ2-4,TRBV3-1/TRBV3-2,.,TGTGCCAGCAGCCAAGATTCGGGACTAGGCTCAAACATTCAGTACTTC,CASSQDSGLGSNIQYF
TRBD1,TRBJ2-6,TRBV19,.,TGTGCCAGTAGCCCCGGACAGGGGGCCCTCTCTGGGGCCAACGTCCTGACTTTC,CASSPGQGALSGANVLTF
TRBD2,TRBJ2-1,TRBV11-3,.,TGTGCCAGCAGCCCCCGGACTAGGACGGATGAGCAGTTCTTC,CASSPRTRTDEQFF
.,TRBJ2-7,TRBV4-1,.,TGCGCCAGCAGCCACCTATACAGGGTAGTGACCTCCTACGAGCAGTACTTC,CASSHLYRVVTSYEQYF
TRBD1,TRBJ1-2,TRBV5-1,once,TGCGCCAGCAGCCTTGGGACAGACTACACCTTC,CASSLGTDYTF
.,TRBJ1-1,TRBV19,.,TGTGCCAGCCAAAAGCGAGAGTCCACTGAAGCTTTCTTT,CASQKRESTEAFF
TRBD1,TRBJ1-5,TRBV19,.,TGTGCCACCCACTCGACAGGGAATCAGCCCCAGCATTTT,CATHSTGNQPQHF
TRBD1,TRBJ2-7,TRBV2,.,TGTGCCAGCAGTGAGGGACAGCCCTACGAGCAGTACTTC,CASSEGQPYEQYF
.,TRBJ1-5,TRBV28,.,TGTGCCAGCAGTTTACCCCCCCCGCAGCCCCAGCATTTT,CASSLPPPQPQHF
.,TRBJ2-3,TRBV24-1,.,TGTGCCACCAGTGACGGACAGTCAGATACGCAGTATTTT,CATSDGQSDTQYF
.,TRBJ2-1,TRBV5-1,once,TGCGCCAGCGCGGGGACTTCGGTAGAGAATGAGCAGTTCTTC,CASAGTSVENEQFF
TRBD2,TRBJ2-1,TRBV6-6,.,TGTGCCAGCAGTCCCTGGGGGACTAGCGCCTCAATGGGGTACAATGAGCAGTTCTTC,CASSPWGTSASMGYNEQFF
.,TRBJ2-1,TRBV3-1/TRBV3-2,.,TGTGCCAGCAGCCAGTACACAGCCAATGAGCAGTTCTTC,CASSQYTANEQFF
TRBD2,TRBJ2-2,TRBV4-1,.,TGCGCCAGCAGCCAAGAGGCGGGAGAGGCTGGGGAGCTGTTTTTT,CASSQEAGEAGELFF